This T cell receptor beta chain was recorded in a study of T cell responses to AZD1222 COVID-19 vaccine. As for the study in general: Second-dose intervals of approximately 4 or approximately 12 weeks were pooled.

Regarding this clone: Its matching antigen is unknown.

Study-level findings and limits: Reportedly, close to half of spike-specific TCRs are directed against unmutated variant regions. White British ancestry dominated among donors, who included more females, and clonal diversity was possibly underestimated. With dominance at 160-218 and 743-854, vaccine-associated CD4 TCRs spanned spike.

The protocol was immunoSEQ multiplex PCR, while the TCRdb copy is restricted to in-frame clones and leaves out a portion. The top ten hold about 9.1% of the sample, which has more than 110,000 clones, roughly 91% seen once. This CDR3 region has 15 residues. Looked up from germline, CDR1 is SGHRS and CDR2 is YFSETQ. V lost 1 base and J 3 bases, leaving 13 bases between the germline ends. The sequencing here drew on peripheral blood, taken on day 0 of AZD1222 vaccination. The chain links TRBV5-1 to TRBJ1-1; tentatively, D is TRBD1 (5 bases). The TCR comes from an adult in good health. The CDR3 bases are TGCGCCAGCAGCTTGTGGAAGGGGTCGGACACTGAAGCTTTCTTT. Protein product: CASSLWKGSDTEAFF. The full variable domain, its missing parts supplied by reference TRBV5-1 and TRBJ1-1, is KAGVTQTPRYLIKTRGQQVTLSCSPISGHRSVSWYQQTPGQGLQFLFEYFSETQRNKGNFPGRFSGRQFSNSRSEMNVSTLELGDSALYLCASSLWKGSDTEAFFGQGTRLTVV.